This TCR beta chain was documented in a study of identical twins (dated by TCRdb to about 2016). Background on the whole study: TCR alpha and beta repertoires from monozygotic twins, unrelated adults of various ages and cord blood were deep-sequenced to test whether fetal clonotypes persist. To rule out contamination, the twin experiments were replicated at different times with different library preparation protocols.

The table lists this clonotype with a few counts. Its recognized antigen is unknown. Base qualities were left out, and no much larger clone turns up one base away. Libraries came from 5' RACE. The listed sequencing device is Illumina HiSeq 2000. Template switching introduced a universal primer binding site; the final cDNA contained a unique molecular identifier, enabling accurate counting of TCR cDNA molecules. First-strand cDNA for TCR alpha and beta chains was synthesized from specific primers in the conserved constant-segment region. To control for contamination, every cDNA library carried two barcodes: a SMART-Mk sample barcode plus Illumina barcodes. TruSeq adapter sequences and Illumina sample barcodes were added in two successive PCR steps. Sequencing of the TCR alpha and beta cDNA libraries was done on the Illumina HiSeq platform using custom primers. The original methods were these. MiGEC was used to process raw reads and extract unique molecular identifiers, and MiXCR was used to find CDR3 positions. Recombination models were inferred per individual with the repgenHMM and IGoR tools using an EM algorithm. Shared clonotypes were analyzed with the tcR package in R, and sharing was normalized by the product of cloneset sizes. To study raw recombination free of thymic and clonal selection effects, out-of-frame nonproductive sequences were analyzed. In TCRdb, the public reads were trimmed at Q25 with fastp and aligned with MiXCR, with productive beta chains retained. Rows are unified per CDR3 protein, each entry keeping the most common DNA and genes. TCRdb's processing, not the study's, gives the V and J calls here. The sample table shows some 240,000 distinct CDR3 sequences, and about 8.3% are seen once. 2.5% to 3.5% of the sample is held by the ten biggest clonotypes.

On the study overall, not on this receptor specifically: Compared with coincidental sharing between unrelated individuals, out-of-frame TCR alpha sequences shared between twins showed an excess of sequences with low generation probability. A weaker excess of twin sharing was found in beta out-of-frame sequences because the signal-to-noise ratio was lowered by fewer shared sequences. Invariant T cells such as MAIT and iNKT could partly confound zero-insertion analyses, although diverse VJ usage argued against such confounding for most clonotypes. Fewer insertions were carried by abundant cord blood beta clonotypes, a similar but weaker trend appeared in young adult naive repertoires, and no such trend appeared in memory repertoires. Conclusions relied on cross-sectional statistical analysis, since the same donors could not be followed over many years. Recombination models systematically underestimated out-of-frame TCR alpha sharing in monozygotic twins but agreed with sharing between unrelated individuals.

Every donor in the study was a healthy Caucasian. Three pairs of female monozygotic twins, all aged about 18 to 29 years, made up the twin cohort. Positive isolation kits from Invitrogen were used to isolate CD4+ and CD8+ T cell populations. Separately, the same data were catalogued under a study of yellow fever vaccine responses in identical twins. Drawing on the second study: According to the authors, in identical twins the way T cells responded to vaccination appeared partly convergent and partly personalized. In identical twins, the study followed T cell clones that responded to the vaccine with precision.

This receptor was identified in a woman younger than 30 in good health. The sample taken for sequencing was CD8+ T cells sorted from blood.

CDR3 reads: CATSPGFGGPGELFF. The nucleotides are TGTGCCACCTCGCCGGGCTTTGGGGGGCCCGGGGAGCTGTTTTTT. Recombination linked TRBV24-1 to TRBJ2-2; the D region may be TRBD1 or TRBD2, each matching 6 bases equally. The germline V gene gives CDR1 as KGHDR and CDR2 as SFDVKD. From cysteine to phenylalanine, the CDR3 is 15 amino acids long. The read is trimmed to its CDR3 DNA, 45 bases read in frame from base 1. The V end loses 9 bases and the J end loses 6 bases, and a stretch of 19 bases separates them.